The sequence of this T cell receptor (beta chain) was determined in a study of T cells in Graves' hyperthyroidism and ophthalmopathy. The investigators amplified TCR beta CDR3 regions from RNA transcripts. When the TCR CDR3 underwent first-round RT-PCR, the HTBI primer set was used. One entry per CDR3 protein results from TCRdb running MiXCR on the multiplex PCR reads. Of about 400,000 distinct CDR3 sequences detected, roughly 15% appear once; the ten largest clones hold roughly a fifth. V shed 6 bases, J shed 0 bases, and the junction held 6 bases outside the gene matches. The CDR3 sequence is 15 residues long. Germline loops: CDR1 LGHDT, CDR2 YNNKEL (reference sequence). At least ten counts were recorded for this clonotype.

The chain has TRBV3-1 and TRBJ2-3, with 7 bases matching TRBD2. The sample consisted of blood. The receptor was isolated from a woman aged 55-70 years with Graves' ophthalmopathy. The CDR3 region has the DNA TGTGCCAGCAGACTCCATAGCGGGAGCACAGATACGCAGTATTTT. This codes for CASRLHSGSTDTQYF.